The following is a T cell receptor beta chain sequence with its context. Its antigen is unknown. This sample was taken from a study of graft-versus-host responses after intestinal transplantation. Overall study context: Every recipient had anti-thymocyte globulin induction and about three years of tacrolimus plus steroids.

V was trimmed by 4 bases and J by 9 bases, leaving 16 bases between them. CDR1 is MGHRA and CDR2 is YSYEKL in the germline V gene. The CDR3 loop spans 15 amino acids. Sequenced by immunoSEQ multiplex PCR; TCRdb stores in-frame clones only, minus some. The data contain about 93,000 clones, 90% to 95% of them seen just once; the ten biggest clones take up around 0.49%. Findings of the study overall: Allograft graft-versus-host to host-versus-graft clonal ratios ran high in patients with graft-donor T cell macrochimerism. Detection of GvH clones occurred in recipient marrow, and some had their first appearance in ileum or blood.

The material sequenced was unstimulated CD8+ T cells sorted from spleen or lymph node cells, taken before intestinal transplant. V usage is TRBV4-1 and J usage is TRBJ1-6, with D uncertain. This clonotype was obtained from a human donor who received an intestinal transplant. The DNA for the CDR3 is TGCGCCAGCAGCCCGTGGACTGAACGTGGTTCACCCCTCCACTTT. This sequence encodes CASSPWTERGSPLHF.